These 5 T cell receptor beta chains came from one sample sequenced in a study of CD8 T cells in Susac syndrome. RNA amounts of roughly 0.45 to 1 ug underwent reverse transcription with random hexamers. TCRdb processed the immunoSEQ multiplex PCR reads anew with MiXCR; each CDR3 protein has one entry. The sample has 120,000 to 150,000 distinct CDR3 sequences, roughly 94% seen once. Sequenced material: CD4+ T cells from PBMCs. The source is a human donor in good health.

The rearrangement uses TRBV4-1 and TRBJ1-2; tentatively, D is TRBD1 (6 bases). Looked up from germline, CDR1 is MGHRA and CDR2 is YSYEKL. Trimming took off 1 base at V and 1 base at J, with 13 bases between the two ends. This CDR3 is 16 amino acids long. CDR3 region: CASSQVGTPVNYGYTF. The CDR3 nucleotides are TGCGCCAGCAGCCAAGTCGGGACACCGGTTAACTATGGCTACACCTTC.

This clonotype has a handful of counts. CDR3 coding DNA: TGTGCCAGCAGCGTTTCGATGAACACTGAAGCTTTCTTT. This translates into CASSVSMNTEAFF. The rearrangement uses TRBV9 and TRBJ1-1, with D hard to call. The CDR3 is made up of 13 amino acids. V shed 2 bases and J shed 0 bases, with 5 bases lying between them. Germline V gene lookup returns CDR1 SGDLS and CDR2 YYNGEE.

CDR3 protein: CAWSVRSSGSYNEQFF. The CDR3, as DNA: TGTGCCTGGAGTGTACGGTCTAGCGGCTCCTACAATGAGCAGTTCTTC. This chain joins TRBV30 and TRBJ2-1, with 7 nucleotides matching TRBD2. The CDR3 spans 16 residues. V trimming: 0 bases; J trimming: 0 bases; junction bases outside the gene matches: 5. CDR1 GTSNPN and CDR2 SVGIG come from the germline V gene (reference sequence).

The chain combines TRBV6-1 with TRBJ2-7, with D unclear. Deletions cut 0 bases from V and 2 bases from J, with 5 bases between. The CDR3 spans 13 residues. Germline CDR1 is MNHNS and CDR2 is SASEGT. Here the CDR3 reads CASSEALTYEQYF. The CDR3 DNA sequence: TGTGCCAGCAGTGAAGCCCTCACCTACGAGCAGTACTTC.

The rearrangement uses TRBV5-4 and TRBJ1-2, with 7 bases identical to TRBD1. Germline V gene sequence: CDR1 SGHNT, CDR2 YYREEE (reference sequence). The V segment lost 2 bases and the J segment 4 bases; nucleotides outside the gene matches: 5. This CDR3 region has 14 residues. CDR3 DNA: TGTGCCAGCAGCTTTGGGGGACAGCTCTATGGCTACACCTTC. Translation gives CASSFGGQLYGYTF. The full variable domain, in which reference TRBV5-4 and TRBJ1-2 provide the parts outside the CDR3, is ETGVTQSPTHLIKTRGQQVTLRCSSQSGHNTVSWYQQALGQGPQFIFQYYREEENGRGNFPPRFSGLQFPNYSSELNVNALELDDSALYLCASSFGGQLYGYTFGSGTRLTVV.